This record covers a single T cell receptor (beta chain). Its antigen remains unknown. Each TCR cDNA library carried sample-specific barcodes on both ends. Per the original methods: Per-library CDR3 reads ranged about 2.2 to 4 million; clonotypes, ~85,000 to ~500,000. TCRdb re-called the 5' RACE reads through MiXCR, storing one row per CDR3 protein. V and J calls and clone size were set by TCRdb, not the authors. The sample has hundreds of thousands of distinct CDR3 sequences; under 30% are singletons. This record comes from a study of identical twins' blood T cells. Trimming removed 0 bases from V and 7 bases from J, with 13 bases in between. Per germline, CDR1 SGHTS and CDR2 YDEGEE. This CDR3 has 14 residues. Study-level points and caveats: Twins shared about as many clonotypes as their cloneset sizes predicted.

The TCR sequence derives from a woman between 18 and 55 years old in good health. Source material: PBMCs. The V call is TRBV5-8, the J call TRBJ1-2; D not certain. The CDR3 reads CASSLGAFSSGYTF. CDR3 coding DNA: TGTGCCAGCAGCTTGGGAGCCTTCAGTTCTGGCTACACCTTC.